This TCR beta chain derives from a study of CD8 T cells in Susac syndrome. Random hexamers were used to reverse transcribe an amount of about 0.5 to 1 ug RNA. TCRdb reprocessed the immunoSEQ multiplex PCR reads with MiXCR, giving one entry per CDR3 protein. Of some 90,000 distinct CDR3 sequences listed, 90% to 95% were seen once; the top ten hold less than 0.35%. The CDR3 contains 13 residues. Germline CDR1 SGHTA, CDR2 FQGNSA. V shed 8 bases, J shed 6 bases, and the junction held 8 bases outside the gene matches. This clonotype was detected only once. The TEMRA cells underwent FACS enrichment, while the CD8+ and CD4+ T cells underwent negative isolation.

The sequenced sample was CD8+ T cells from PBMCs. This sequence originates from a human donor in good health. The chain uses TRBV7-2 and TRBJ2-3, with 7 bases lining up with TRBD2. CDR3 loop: CASRLLARDTQYF. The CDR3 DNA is TGTGCCAGCCGCCTACTAGCGCGCGATACGCAGTATTTT.